This T cell receptor beta chain was sequenced during a study of breast tumors, draining lymph nodes, adjacent tissues. Breast cancer patients provided tissue from their axillary draining lymph nodes. Using its own MiXCR run on the multiplex PCR reads, TCRdb lists one record per CDR3 protein. Found here are roughly 110,000 distinct CDR3 sequences, about 30% of them singletons; the top ten hold about 6%. This clonotype was observed at least ten times. The junction departs from germline at one end; a sequencing error may be responsible. Germline assignment: CDR1 MNHEY and CDR2 SMNVEV (reference sequence). The CDR3 runs 11 residues.

Source material: axillary lymph node tissue. V is TRBV27 and J is TRBJ2-7; D gene uncertain. This TCR derives from a female donor with breast cancer. Some clones in this sample may be carry-over from other donors' samples. The CDR3 sequence is CASSSSYEQYF. Written as DNA, the CDR3 is TGTGCCAGTAGTTCTAGCTACGAGCAGTACTTC.